This T cell receptor (beta chain) was sequenced for a study of blood T cells in healthy people across ages. About the research overall: Per every two T cells, about one barcoded beta molecule was captured by template switching.

The CDR3 contains 15 residues. V lost 6 bases and J lost 4, with 18 bases in between. Germline CDR1 and CDR2: MNHNS and SASEGT. PCR was performed a second time for about 7 to 12 cycles using a sample-barcoded 5' primer and a J-beta primer mix. CDR3-containing paired-end reads numbering at least 2.5 million came from each sample. TCRdb passed the 5' RACE reads through MiXCR, listing each CDR3 protein once. The sample gives hundreds of thousands of distinct CDR3 sequences, 27% of which show up once; approximately 3.6% is in the top ten. This clonotype was seen a handful of times. In addition, the sample was reused for a study of T cells of mothers and their children.

Sequences were obtained from blood. The chain couples TRBV6-1 to TRBJ1-2, with a tentative D call TRBD1 (5 bases). The TCR was taken from a boy aged 2-15 years in good health. The CDR3 here is CASSSRGDRGYGYTF. CDR3 DNA sequence: TGTGCCAGCAGCTCCCGGGGGGACCGTGGCTATGGCTACACCTTC.